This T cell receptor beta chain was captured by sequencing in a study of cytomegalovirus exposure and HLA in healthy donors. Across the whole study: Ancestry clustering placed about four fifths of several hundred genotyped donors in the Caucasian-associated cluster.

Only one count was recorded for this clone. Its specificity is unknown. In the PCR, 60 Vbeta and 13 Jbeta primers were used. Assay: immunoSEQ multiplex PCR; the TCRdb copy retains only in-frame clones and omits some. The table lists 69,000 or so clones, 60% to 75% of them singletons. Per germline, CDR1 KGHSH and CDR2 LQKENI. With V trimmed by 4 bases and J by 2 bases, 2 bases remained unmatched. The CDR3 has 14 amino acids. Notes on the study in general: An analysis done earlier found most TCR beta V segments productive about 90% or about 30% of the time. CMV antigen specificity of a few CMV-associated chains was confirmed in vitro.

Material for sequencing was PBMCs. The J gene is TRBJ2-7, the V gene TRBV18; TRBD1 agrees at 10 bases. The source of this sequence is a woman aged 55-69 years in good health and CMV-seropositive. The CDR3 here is CASSQGQGTYEQYF. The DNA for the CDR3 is TGTGCCAGCTCACAGGGACAGGGGACCTACGAGCAGTACTTC.